Given below is one T cell receptor (beta chain) in context. Germline V gene sequence: CDR1 SQVTM, CDR2 ANQGSEA. CDR3 length: 15 amino acids. V was clipped by 4 bases and J by 6 bases, with 18 bases between them. These data are taken from a study of blood T cell repertoires in COVID-19. Study-wide background: Specimens from acute and convalescent COVID-19 originated in the United States, Italy and Spain.

Sequencing used immunoSEQ multiplex PCR; TCRdb keeps in-frame clones, though not all of them. The sample has roughly 71,000 clones; 65% to 90% are singletons. Material: peripheral blood. The sequence was obtained from a man aged 50-59 years with acute or convalescent COVID-19. The rearrangement links TRBV29-1 to TRBJ2-2; TRBD2 might be the D (6 bases). The chain's CDR3 is CSVGEETDGSGELFF. The CDR3 DNA follows: TGCAGCGTTGGGGAGGAGACAGACGGTTCCGGGGAGCTGTTTTTT.